This TCR beta chain is from a study of lymphopenia after photon versus proton radiotherapy. The CDR3 has 13 amino acids. Germline V gene sequence: CDR1 LNHDA, CDR2 SQIVND (reference sequence). V lost 4 bases and J 5 bases, leaving 9 bases between the germline ends. Method: immunoSEQ multiplex PCR; TCRdb's copy keeps in-frame clones and lacks some. This table holds several thousand clones, 80% to 95% found once. The TCR comes from a man in his 60s with cholangiocarcinoma. The source material was peripheral blood, sampled from a patient treated with photon-based radiotherapy. The rearrangement joins TRBV19 to TRBJ2-1; no definite D call. The CDR3 sequence: CASSNVLDNEQFF. The CDR3 DNA sequence: TGTGCCAGTAGTAACGTTCTAGACAATGAGCAGTTCTTC.